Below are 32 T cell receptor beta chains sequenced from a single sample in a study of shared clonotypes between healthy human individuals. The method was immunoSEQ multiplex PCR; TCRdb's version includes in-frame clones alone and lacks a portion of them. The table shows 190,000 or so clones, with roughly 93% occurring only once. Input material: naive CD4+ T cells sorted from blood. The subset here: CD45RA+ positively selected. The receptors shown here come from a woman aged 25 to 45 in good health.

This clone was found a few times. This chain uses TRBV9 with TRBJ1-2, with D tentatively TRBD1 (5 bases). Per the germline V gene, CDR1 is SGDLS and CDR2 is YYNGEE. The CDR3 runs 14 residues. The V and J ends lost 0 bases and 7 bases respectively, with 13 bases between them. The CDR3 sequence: CASSVGGRAIGYTF. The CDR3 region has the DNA TGTGCCAGCAGCGTAGGGGGCAGGGCGATTGGCTACACCTTC.

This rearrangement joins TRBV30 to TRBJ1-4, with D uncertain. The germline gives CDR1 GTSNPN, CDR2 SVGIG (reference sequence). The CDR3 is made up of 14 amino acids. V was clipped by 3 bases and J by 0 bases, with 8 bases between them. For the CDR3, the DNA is TGTGCCTGGAGAGAGTATGCAACTAATGAAAAACTGTTTTTT. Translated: CAWREYATNEKLFF.

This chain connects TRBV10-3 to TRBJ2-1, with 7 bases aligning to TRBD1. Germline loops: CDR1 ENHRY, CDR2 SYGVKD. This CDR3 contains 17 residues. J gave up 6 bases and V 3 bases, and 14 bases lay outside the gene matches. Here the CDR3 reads CAISETTGLGVGNEQFF. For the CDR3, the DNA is TGTGCCATCAGTGAAACGACAGGGTTGGGGGTCGGCAATGAGCAGTTCTTC.

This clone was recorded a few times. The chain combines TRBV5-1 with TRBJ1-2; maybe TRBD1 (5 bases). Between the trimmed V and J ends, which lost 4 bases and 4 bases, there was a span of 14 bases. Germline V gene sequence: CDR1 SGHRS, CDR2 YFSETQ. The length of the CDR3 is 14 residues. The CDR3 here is CASSDTTDSYGYTF. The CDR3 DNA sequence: TGCGCCAGCAGCGATACGACAGATAGCTATGGCTACACCTTC.

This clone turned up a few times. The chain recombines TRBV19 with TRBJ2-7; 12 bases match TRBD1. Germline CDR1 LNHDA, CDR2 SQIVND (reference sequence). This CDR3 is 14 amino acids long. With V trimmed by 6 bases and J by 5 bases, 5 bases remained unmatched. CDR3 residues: CASSGTGGFHEQYF. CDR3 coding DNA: TGTGCCAGTAGCGGGACAGGGGGCTTCCACGAGCAGTACTTC.

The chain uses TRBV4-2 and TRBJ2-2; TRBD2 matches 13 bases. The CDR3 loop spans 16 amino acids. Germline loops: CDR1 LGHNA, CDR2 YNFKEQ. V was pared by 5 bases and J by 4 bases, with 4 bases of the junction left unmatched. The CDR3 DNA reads TGTGCCAGCAGCATCCGGACTAGCGGGGGCACCGGGGAGCTGTTTTTT. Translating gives CASSIRTSGGTGELFF.

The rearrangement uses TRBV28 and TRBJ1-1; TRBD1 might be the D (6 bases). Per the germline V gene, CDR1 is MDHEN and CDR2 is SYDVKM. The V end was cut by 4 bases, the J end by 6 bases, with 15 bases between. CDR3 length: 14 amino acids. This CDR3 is CASSSDRRGAEAFF. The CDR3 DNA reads TGTGCCAGCAGTTCGGACAGACGGGGAGCTGAAGCTTTCTTT.

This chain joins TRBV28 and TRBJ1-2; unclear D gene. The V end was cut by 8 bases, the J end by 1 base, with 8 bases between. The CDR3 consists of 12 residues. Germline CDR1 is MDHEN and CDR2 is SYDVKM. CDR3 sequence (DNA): TGTGCCAGCTTTGAGGTTAACTATGGCTACACCTTC. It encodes CASFEVNYGYTF.

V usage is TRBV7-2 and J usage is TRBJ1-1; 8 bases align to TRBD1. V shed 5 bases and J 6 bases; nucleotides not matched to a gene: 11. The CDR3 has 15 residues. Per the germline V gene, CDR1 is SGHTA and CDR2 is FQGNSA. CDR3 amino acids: CASSARTGFFAEAFF. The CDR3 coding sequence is TGTGCCAGCAGCGCCCGGACAGGGTTCTTCGCTGAAGCTTTCTTT.

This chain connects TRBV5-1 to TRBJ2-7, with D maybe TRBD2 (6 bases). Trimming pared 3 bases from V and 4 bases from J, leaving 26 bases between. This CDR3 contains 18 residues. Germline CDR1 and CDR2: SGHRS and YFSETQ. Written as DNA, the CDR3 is TGCGCCAGCAGCTCCGAAGCCTCTTTCCCCGGGACTGTGTACGAGCAGTACTTC. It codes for CASSSEASFPGTVYEQYF.

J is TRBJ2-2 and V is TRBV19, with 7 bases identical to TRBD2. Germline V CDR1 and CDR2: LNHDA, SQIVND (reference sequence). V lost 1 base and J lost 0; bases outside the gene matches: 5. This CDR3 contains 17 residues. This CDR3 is CASSIAGGLANTGELFF. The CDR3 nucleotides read TGTGCCAGTAGTATAGCGGGGGGACTCGCGAACACCGGGGAGCTGTTTTTT.

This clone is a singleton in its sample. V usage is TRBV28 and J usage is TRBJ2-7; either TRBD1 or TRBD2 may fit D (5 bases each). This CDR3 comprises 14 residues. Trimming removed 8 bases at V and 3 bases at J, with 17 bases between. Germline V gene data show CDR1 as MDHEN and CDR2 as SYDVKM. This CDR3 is CASHRDRLDYEQYF. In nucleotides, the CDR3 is TGTGCCAGCCATAGGGACCGGTTAGACTACGAGCAGTACTTC.

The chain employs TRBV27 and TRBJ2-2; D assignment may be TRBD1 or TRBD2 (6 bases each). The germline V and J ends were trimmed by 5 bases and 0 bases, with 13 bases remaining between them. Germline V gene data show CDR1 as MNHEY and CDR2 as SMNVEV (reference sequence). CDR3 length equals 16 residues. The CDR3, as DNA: TGTGCCAGCAGTACCCCCGGGGGCGCGAACACCGGGGAGCTGTTTTTT. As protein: CASSTPGGANTGELFF.

DNA for the CDR3: TGCAGTGCTCCGGTCCTGGAGACCCAGTACTTC. As protein: CSAPVLETQYF. The chain joins TRBV20-1 to TRBJ2-5, with D uncertain. CDR3 length: 11 amino acids. Trimming took off 5 bases at V and 5 bases at J, with 9 bases between the two ends. Germline CDR1 and CDR2: DFQATT and SNEGSKA (reference sequence).

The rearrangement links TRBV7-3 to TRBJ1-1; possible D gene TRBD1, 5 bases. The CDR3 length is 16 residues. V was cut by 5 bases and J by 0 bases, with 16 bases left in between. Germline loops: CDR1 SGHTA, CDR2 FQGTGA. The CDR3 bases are TGTGCCAGCAGCGCTACCGGGACGAATATGAACACTGAAGCTTTCTTT. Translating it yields CASSATGTNMNTEAFF.

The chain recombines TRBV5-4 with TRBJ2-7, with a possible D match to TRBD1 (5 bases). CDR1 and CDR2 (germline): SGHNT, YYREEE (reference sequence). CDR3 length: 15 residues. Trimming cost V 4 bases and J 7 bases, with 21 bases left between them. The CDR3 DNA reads TGTGCCAGCAGCCAGGGCACAGGCTATCCTACAGAGCAGTACTTC. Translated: CASSQGTGYPTEQYF.

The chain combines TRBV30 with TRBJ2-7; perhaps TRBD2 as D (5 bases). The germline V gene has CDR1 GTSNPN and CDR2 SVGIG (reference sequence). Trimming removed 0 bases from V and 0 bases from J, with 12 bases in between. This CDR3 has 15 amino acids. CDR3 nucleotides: TGTGCCTGGAGTGTTCTAGAACTAGACTCCTACGAGCAGTACTTC. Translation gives CAWSVLELDSYEQYF.

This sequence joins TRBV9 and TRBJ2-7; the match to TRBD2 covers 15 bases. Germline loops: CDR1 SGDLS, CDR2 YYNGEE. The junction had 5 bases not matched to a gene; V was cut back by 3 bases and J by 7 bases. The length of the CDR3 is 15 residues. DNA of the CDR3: TGTGCCAGCAGCGACGGGACTAGCGGGAGGCTAGAGCAGTACTTC. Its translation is CASSDGTSGRLEQYF.

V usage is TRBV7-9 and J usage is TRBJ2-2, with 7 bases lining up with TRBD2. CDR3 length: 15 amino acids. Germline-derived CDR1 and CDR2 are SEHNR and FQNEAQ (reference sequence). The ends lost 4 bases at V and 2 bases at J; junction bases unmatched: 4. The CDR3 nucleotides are TGTGCCAGCAGCTCCCTAGCGGTCAACACCGGGGAGCTGTTTTTT. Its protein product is CASSSLAVNTGELFF. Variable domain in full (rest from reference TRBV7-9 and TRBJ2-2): DTGVSQNPRHKITKRGQNVTFRCDPISEHNRLYWYRQTLGQGPEFLTYFQNEAQLEKSRLLSDRFSAERPKGSFSTLEIQRTEQGDSAMYLCASSSLAVNTGELFFGEGSRLTVL.

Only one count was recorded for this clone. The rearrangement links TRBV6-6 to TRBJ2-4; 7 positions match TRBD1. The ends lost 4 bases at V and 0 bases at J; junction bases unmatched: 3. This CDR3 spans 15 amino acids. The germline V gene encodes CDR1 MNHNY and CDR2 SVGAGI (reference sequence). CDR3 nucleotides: TGTGCCAGCAGTTCCGGGACAGTAGCCAAAAACATTCAGTACTTC. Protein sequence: CASSSGTVAKNIQYF.

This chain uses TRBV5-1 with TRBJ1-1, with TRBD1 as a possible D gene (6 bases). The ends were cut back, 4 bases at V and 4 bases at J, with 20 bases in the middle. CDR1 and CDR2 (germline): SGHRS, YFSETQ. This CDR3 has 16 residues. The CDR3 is CASSPRQDSLSTEAFF. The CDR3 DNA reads TGCGCCAGCAGCCCGAGACAGGATAGCTTGTCCACTGAAGCTTTCTTT.

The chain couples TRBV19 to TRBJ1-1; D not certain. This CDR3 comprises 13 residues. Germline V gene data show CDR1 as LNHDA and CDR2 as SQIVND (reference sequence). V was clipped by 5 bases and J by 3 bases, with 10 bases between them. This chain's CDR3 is CASSVGGDTEAFF. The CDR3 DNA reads TGTGCCAGTAGTGTTGGTGGGGACACTGAAGCTTTCTTT.

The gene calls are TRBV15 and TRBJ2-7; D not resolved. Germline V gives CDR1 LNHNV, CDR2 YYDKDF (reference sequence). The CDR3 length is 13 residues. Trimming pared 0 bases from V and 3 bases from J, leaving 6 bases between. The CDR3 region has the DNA TGTGCCACCAGCAGAGATACGGACTACGAGCAGTACTTC. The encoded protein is CATSRDTDYEQYF.

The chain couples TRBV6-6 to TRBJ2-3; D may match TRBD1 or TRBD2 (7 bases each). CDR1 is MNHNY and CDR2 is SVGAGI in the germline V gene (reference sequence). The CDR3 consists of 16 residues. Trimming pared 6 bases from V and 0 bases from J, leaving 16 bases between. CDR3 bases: TGTGCCAGCAGGGGACCTCAGGGGGGGAGCACAGATACGCAGTATTTT. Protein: CASRGPQGGSTDTQYF.

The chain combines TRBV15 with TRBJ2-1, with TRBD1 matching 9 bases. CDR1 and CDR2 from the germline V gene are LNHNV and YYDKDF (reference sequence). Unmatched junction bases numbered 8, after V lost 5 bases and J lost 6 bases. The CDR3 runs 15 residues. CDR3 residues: CATSGPGTGSNEQFF. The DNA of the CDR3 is TGTGCCACCAGCGGACCCGGGACAGGGAGCAATGAGCAGTTCTTC.

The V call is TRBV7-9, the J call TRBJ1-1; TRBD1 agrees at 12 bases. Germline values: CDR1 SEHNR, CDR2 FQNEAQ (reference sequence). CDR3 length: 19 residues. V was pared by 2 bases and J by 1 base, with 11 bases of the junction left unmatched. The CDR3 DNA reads TGTGCCAGCAGCTTACCCTCCCCGGGACAGGGGGCAGGGAACACTGAAGCTTTCTTT. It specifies CASSLPSPGQGAGNTEAFF.

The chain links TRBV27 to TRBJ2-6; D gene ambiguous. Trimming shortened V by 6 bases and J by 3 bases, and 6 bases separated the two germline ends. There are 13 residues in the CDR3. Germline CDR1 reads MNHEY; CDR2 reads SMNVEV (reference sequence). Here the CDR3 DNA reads TGTGCCAGCAGGCTGAATGGGGCCAACGTCCTGACTTTC. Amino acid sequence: CASRLNGANVLTF.

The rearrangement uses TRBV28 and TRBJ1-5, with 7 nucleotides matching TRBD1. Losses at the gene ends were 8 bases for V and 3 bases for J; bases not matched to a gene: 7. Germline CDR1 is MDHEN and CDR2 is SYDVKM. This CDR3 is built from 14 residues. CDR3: CASYRQGDNQPQHF. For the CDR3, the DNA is TGTGCCAGCTACCGGCAGGGGGACAATCAGCCCCAGCATTTT.

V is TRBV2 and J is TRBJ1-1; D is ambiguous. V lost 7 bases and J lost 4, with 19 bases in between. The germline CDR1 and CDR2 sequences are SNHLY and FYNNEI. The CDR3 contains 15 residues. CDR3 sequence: CASITLLRAGTEAFF. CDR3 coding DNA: TGTGCCAGCATCACCCTATTAAGAGCCGGCACTGAAGCTTTCTTT.

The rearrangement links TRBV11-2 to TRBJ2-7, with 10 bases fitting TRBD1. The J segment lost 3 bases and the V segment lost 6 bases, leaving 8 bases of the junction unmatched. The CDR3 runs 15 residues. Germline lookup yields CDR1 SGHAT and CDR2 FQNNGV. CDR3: CASRKPGTGDYEQYF. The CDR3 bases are TGTGCCAGCAGGAAACCCGGGACAGGGGACTACGAGCAGTACTTC. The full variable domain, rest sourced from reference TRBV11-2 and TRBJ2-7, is EAGVAQSPRYKIIEKRQSVAFWCNPISGHATLYWYQQILGQGPKLLIQFQNNGVVDDSQLPKDRFSAERLKGVDSTLKIQPAKLEDSAVYLCASRKPGTGDYEQYFGPGTRLTVT.

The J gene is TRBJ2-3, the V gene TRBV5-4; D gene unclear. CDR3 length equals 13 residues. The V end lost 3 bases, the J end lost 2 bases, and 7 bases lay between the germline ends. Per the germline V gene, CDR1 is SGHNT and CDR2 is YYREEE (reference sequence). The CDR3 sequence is CASSSLNTDTQYF. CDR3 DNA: TGTGCCAGCAGCTCCCTTAACACAGATACGCAGTATTTT.

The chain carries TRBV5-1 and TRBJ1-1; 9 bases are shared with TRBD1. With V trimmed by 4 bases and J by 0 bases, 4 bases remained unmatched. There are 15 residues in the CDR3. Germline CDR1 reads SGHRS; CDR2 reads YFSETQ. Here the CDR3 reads CASSKDRGMNTEAFF. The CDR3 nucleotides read TGCGCCAGCAGCAAGGACAGGGGAATGAACACTGAAGCTTTCTTT.